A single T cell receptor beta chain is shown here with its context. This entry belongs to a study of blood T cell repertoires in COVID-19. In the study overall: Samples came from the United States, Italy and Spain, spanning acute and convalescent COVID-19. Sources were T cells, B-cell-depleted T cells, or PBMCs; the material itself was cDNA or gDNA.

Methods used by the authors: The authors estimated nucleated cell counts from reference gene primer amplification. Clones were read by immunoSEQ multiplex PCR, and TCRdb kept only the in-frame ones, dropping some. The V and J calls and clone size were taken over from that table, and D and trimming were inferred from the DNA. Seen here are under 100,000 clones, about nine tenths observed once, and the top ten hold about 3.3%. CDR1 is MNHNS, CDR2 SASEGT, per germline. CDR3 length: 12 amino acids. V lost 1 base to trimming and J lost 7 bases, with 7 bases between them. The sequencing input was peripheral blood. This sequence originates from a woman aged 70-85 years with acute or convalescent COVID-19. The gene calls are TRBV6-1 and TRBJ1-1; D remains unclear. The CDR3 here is CASSEVVSEAFF. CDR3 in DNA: TGTGCCAGCAGTGAAGTAGTTAGTGAAGCTTTCTTT.